Sequencing of this T cell receptor (beta chain) was carried out in a study of cytomegalovirus exposure and HLA in healthy donors. The study's findings and limits: Most of the TCR beta V segments (in an earlier analysis) were productive either about 87% or about 30% of the time. There were reportedly fewer N-insertions in an Asian-associated ancestry cluster than the roughly 680-donor mean, in a later analysis.

PCR used 60 Vbeta primers and 13 Jbeta primers. Using immunoSEQ multiplex PCR, the repertoire was profiled, and TCRdb retains in-frame clones only, with some absent. This table has 150,000 or so clones, roughly 73% appearing once. At the time of sampling, donors were nominally healthy, though unrecorded immune exposures were likely. Worth noting for this clone: The antigen is undetermined.

The TCR sequence derives from a woman in her forties in good health and CMV-seropositive. The sample was PBMCs.

This chain's CDR3 is CASSSAGTGAEDTQYF. DNA for the CDR3: TGTGCCAGCAGCTCAGCCGGGACAGGGGCAGAAGATACGCAGTATTTT. The chain carries TRBV7-9 and TRBJ2-3; 10 positions match TRBD1. The CDR3 totals 16 residues. Germline CDR1 and CDR2: SEHNR and FQNEAQ (reference sequence). The V segment lost 4 bases and the J segment 5 bases; nucleotides outside the gene matches: 9.